This paragraph covers one T cell receptor beta chain sequence. Antigen specificity is unknown. V lost 0 bases, J lost 2 bases, and 5 bases lay in between. This CDR3 is built from 12 residues. Germline V gene lookup returns CDR1 SQVTM and CDR2 ANQGSEA. This sample was included in a study of chemoradiotherapy in HPV16-positive cancers. Study as a whole: Candidate HPV-specific clones and shared TCR motifs came from a couple of HPV16-positive patients. Findings and caveats of the study: For HPV16-positive patients, expanding HPV-responsive T cells associated with longer recurrence-free survival. Candidate HPV-specific clones and E7-related TCR motifs grew in tumor during treatment.

The data were produced by immunoSEQ multiplex PCR, yet TCRdb's version contains in-frame clones alone and is incomplete. Counted here are about 17,000 clones, 90% to 95% occurring once; the ten biggest clones make up roughly 14%. Repeated repertoire sampling spanned the course of chemoradiotherapy. The J gene is TRBJ2-7, the V gene TRBV29-1; D call uncertain. The sequence was obtained from a human donor with HPV-associated anogenital cancer. The sequences come from blood, collected from a patient who underwent chemoradiotherapy. CDR3 sequence: CSVEDLTYEQYF. For the CDR3, the DNA is TGCAGCGTTGAAGATCTTACCTACGAGCAGTACTTC.